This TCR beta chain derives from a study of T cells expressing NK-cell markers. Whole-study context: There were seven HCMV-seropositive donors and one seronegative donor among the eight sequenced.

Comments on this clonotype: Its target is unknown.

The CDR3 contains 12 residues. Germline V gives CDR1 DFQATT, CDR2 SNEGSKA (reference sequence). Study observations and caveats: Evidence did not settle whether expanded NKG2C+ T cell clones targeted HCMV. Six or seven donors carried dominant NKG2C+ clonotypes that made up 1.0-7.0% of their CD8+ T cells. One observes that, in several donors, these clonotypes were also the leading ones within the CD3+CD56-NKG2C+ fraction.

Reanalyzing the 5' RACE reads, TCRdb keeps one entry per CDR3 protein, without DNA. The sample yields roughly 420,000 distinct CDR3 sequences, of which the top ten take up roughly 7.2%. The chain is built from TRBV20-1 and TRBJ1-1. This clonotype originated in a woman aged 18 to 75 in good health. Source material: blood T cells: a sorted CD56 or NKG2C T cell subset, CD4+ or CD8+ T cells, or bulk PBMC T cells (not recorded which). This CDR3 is CSARVKNTEAFF.